This T cell receptor beta chain was documented in a study of control samples from healthy donors and cancer patients. Germline CDR1 and CDR2: LGHNA and YNFKEQ. CDR3 length: 16 amino acids. V lost 0 bases and J lost 4; bases outside the gene matches: 6. Profiling relied on immunoSEQ multiplex PCR, and the TCRdb table lists in-frame clones only, not all of them. The table records 110,000 to 150,000 clones, about nine tenths of them present only once. The receptor's source is a woman aged 25 to 39 in good health. This chain connects TRBV4-2 to TRBJ2-7, with TRBD2 identical over 10 bases. Sequencing was done on a sample of blood. The CDR3 protein is CASSQDLSGRVYEQYF. Written as DNA, the CDR3 is TGTGCCAGCAGCCAAGATCTCAGCGGGAGGGTATACGAGCAGTACTTC.